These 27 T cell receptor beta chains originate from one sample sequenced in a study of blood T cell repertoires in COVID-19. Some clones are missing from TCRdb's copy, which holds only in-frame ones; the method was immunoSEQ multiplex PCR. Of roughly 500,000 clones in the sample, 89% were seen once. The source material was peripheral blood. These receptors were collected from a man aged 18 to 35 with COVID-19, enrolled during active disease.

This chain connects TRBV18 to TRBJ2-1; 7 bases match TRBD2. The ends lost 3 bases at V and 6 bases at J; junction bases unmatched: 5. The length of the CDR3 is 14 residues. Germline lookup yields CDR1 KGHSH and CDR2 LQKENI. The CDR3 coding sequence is TGTGCCAGCTCACCGCAAGCGGGGCCCAATGAGCAGTTCTTC. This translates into CASSPQAGPNEQFF.

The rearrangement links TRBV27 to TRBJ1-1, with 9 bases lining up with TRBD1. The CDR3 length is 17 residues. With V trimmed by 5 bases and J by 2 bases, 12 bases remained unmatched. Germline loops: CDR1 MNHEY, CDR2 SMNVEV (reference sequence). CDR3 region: CASSPRTGDVRNTEAFF. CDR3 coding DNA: TGTGCCAGCAGTCCAAGGACAGGGGATGTAAGAAACACTGAAGCTTTCTTT.

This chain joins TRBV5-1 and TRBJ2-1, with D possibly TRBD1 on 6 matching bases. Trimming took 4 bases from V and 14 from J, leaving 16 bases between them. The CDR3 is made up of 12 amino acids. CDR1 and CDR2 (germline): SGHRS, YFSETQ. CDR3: CASSARGRGEFF. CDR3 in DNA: TGCGCCAGCAGCGCCAGGGGACGGGGAGAGTTCTTC.

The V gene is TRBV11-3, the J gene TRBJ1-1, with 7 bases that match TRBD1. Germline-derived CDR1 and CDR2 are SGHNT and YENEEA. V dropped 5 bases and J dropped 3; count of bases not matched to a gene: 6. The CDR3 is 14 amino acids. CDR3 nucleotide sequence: TGTGCCAGCAGCAGCCGGGACAGACACACTGAAGCTTTCTTT. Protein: CASSSRDRHTEAFF.

Here the CDR3 DNA reads TGTGCCAGCAGTGACGGGTCCCTCGGGGAAAAACTGTTTTTT. Amino acids: CASSDGSLGEKLFF. The J gene is TRBJ1-4, the V gene TRBV6-1; D remains ambiguous. The CDR3 loop spans 14 amino acids. V was clipped by 3 bases and J by 8 bases, with 13 bases between them. In germline, CDR1 is MNHNS, CDR2 SASEGT.

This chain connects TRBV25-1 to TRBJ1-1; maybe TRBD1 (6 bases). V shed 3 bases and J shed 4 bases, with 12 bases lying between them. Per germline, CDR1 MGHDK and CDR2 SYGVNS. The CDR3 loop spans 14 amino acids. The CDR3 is CASSDTGSGTEAFF. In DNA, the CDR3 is TGTGCCAGCAGTGATACAGGGTCCGGCACTGAAGCTTTCTTT.

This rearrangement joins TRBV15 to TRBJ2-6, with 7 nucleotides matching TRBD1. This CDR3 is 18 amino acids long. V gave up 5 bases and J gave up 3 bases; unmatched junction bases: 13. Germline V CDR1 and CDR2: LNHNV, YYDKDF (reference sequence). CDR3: CATSLTPTGYRGANVLTF. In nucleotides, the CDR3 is TGTGCCACCAGCTTAACGCCGACAGGGTATCGTGGGGCCAACGTCCTGACTTTC.

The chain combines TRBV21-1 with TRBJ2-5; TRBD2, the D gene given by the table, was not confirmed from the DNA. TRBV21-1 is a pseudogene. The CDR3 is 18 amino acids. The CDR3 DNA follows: TGTGCCAGCAGCAAATTCGCCGGACTAGCGGGAGGGCTAGAGACCCAGTACTTC. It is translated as CASSKFAGLAGGLETQYF.

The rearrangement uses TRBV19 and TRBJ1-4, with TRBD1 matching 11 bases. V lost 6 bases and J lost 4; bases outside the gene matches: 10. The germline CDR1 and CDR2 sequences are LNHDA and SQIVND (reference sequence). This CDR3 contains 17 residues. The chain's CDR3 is CASSPGTGGLVNEKLFF. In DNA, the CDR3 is TGTGCCAGTAGCCCCGGGACAGGGGGTTTGGTTAATGAAAAACTGTTTTTT.

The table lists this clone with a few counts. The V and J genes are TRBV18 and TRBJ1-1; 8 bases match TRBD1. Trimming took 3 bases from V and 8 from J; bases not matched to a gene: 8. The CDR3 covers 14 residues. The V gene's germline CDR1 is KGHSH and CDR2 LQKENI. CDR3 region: CASSPPGTGYEAFF. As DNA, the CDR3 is TGTGCCAGCTCACCGCCCGGGACAGGTTACGAAGCTTTCTTT.

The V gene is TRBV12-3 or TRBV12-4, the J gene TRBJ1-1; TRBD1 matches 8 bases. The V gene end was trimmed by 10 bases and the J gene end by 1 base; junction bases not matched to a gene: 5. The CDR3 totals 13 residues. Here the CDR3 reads CATGDRRNTEAFF. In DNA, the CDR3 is TGTGCCACCGGGGACAGGCGGAACACTGAAGCTTTCTTT.

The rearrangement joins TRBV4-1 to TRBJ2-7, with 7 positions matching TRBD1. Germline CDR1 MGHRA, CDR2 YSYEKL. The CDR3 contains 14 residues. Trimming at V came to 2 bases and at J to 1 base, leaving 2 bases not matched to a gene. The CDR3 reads CASSQPDRSYEQYF. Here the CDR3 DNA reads TGCGCCAGCAGCCAACCGGACAGGTCCTACGAGCAGTACTTC.

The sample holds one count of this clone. CDR3 amino acids: CASSSRDSHTGELFF. CDR3 nucleotides: TGTGCCAGCAGCTCTCGGGACTCTCACACCGGGGAGCTGTTTTTT. The rearrangement uses TRBV7-9 and TRBJ2-2; a possible D gene is TRBD2 (6 bases). CDR3 length: 15 residues. Trimming removed 4 bases at V and 3 bases at J, with 12 bases between. Germline CDR1 reads SEHNR; CDR2 reads FQNEAQ (reference sequence).

This CDR3 is CASSRAGTDTQYF. The CDR3, as DNA: TGTGCCAGCAGCCGCGCGGGGACAGATACGCAGTATTTT. The V gene is TRBV14, the J gene TRBJ2-3; the D gene is possibly TRBD2 (6 bases). The CDR3 runs to 13 residues. Trimming cost V 4 bases and J 3 bases, with 8 bases left between them. The germline V gene encodes CDR1 SGHDN and CDR2 FVKESK.

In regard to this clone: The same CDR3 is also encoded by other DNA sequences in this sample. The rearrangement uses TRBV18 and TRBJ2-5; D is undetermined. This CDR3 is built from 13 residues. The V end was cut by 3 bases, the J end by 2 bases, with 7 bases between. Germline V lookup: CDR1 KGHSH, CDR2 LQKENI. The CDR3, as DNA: TGTGCCAGCTCACCCGGTAGTCAAGAGACCCAGTACTTC. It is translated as CASSPGSQETQYF.

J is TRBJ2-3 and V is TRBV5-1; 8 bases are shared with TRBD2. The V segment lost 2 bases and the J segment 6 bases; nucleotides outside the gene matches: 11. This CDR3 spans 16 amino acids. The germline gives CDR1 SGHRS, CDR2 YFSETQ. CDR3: CASSFRPSGPRDTQYF. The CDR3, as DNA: TGCGCCAGCAGCTTCCGGCCTAGCGGGCCACGGGATACGCAGTATTTT.

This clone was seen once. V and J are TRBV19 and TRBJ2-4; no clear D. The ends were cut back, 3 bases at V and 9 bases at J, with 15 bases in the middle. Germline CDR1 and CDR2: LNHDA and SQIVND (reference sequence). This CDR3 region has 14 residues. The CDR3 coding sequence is TGTGCCAGTAGTATCGAACACCGGGTTAGCATTCAGTACTTC. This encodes CASSIEHRVSIQYF.

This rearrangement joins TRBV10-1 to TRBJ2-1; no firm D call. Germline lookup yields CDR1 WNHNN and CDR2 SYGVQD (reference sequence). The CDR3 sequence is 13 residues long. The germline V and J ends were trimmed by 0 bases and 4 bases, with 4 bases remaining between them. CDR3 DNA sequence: TGCGCCAGCAGTGAGTCGGCTTACAATGAGCAGTTCTTC. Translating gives CASSESAYNEQFF.

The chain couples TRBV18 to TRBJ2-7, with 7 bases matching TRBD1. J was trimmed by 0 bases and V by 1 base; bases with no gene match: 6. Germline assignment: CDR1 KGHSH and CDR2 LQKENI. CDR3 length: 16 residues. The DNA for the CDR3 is TGTGCCAGCTCACCACTACGGGGACAGTACTCCTACGAGCAGTACTTC. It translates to CASSPLRGQYSYEQYF.

CDR3 nucleotides: TGTGCCAGCAGCTTAGGGGGAGAGGATACGCAGTATTTT. Translated: CASSLGGEDTQYF. The chain uses TRBV7-9 and TRBJ2-3; possible D gene TRBD2, 5 bases. The CDR3 runs to 13 residues. Germline V lookup: CDR1 SEHNR, CDR2 FQNEAQ (reference sequence). The germline V and J ends were trimmed by 1 base and 6 bases, with 8 bases remaining between them.

The CDR3 DNA reads as TGTGCCAGCAGAGGACTAGCACAGAACACCGGGGAGCTGTTTTTT. Protein: CASRGLAQNTGELFF. The chain couples TRBV2 to TRBJ2-2; 8 bases align to TRBD2. Germline lookup yields CDR1 SNHLY and CDR2 FYNNEI. Trimming removed 6 bases from V and 1 base from J; junction bases left unmatched: 4. The CDR3 is 15 residues long.

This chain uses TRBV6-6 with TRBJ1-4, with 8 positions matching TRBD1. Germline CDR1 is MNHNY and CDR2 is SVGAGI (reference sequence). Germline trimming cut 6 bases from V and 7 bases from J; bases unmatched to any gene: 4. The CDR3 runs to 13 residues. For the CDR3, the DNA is TGTGCCAGCAGGGACAGGGAGGGTGAAAAACTGTTTTTT. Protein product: CASRDREGEKLFF.

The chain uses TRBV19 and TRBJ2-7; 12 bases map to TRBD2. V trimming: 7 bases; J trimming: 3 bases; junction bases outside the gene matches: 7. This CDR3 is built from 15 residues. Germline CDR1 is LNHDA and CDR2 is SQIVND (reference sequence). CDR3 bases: TGTGCCAGTAAAAGGACTAGCGGGACAGACTACGAGCAGTACTTC. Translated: CASKRTSGTDYEQYF.

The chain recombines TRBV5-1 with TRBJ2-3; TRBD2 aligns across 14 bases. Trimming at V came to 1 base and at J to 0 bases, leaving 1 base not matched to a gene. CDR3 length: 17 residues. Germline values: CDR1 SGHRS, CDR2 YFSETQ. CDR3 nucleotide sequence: TGCGCCAGCAGCTTGTGGACTAGCGGGAGGAGCACAGATACGCAGTATTTT. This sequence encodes CASSLWTSGRSTDTQYF. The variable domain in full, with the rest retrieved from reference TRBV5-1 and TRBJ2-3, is KAGVTQTPRYLIKTRGQQVTLSCSPISGHRSVSWYQQTPGQGLQFLFEYFSETQRNKGNFPGRFSGRQFSNSRSEMNVSTLELGDSALYLCASSLWTSGRSTDTQYFGPGTRLTVL.

Here the CDR3 DNA reads TGTGCCAGCAGGCAAGGGGGCTATGGCTACACCTTC. It yields the protein CASRQGGYGYTF. The gene calls are TRBV25-1 and TRBJ1-2; the D gene is possibly TRBD1 (6 bases). Germline V gives CDR1 MGHDK, CDR2 SYGVNS. The CDR3 has 12 amino acids. Trimming cost V 6 bases and J 4 bases, with 9 bases left between them.

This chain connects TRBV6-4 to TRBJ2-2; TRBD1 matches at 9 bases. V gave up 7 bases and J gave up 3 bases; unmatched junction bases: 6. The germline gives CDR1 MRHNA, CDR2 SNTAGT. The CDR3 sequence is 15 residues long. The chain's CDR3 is CASKPGTGYTGELFF. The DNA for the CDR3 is TGTGCCAGCAAACCCGGGACAGGGTACACCGGGGAGCTGTTTTTT.

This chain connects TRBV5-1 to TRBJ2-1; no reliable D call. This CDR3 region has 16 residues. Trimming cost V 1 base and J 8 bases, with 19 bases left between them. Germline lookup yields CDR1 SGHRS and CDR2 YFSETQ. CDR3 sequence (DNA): TGCGCCAGCAGCTTGCCCCCTCGGTTAGTTATCGATGAGCAGTTCTTC. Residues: CASSLPPRLVIDEQFF.